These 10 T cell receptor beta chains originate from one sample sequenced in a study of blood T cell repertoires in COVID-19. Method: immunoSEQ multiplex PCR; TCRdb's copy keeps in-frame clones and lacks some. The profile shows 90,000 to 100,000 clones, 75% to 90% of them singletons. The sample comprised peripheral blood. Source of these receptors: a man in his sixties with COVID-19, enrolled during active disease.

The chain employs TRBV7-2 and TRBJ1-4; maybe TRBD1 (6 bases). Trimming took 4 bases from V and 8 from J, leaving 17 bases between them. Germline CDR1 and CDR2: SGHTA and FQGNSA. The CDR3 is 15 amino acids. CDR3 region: CASSSLGGRGEKLFF. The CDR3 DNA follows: TGTGCCAGCAGCTCCCTGGGGGGGCGAGGCGAAAAACTGTTTTTT.

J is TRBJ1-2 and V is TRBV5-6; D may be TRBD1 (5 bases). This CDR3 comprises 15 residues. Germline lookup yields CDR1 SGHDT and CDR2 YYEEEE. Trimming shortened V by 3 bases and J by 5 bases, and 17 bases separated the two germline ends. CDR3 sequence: CASSSPDGRGYGYTF. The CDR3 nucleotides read TGTGCCAGCAGCTCTCCTGACGGACGGGGGTATGGCTACACCTTC.

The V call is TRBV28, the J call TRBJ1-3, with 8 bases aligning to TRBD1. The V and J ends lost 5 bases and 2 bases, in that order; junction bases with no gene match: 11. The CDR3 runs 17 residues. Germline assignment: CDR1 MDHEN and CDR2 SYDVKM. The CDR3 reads CASSPAQGAQAGNTIYF. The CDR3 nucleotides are TGTGCCAGCAGTCCGGCCCAGGGGGCCCAAGCTGGAAACACCATATATTTT.

CDR3: CATSDFGGGPPDTQYF. The DNA for the CDR3 is TGTGCCACCAGTGATTTCGGGGGAGGGCCCCCAGATACGCAGTATTTT. The chain is built from TRBV24-1 and TRBJ2-3; 7 nucleotides match TRBD2. The CDR3 sequence is 16 residues long. Germline CDR1 is KGHDR and CDR2 is SFDVKD. V shed 1 base, J shed 4 bases, and the junction held 7 bases outside the gene matches.

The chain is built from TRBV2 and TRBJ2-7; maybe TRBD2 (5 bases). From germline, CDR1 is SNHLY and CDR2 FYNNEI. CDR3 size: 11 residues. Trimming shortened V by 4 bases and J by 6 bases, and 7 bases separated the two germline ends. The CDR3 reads CASSAEGEQYF. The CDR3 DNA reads TGTGCCAGCAGTGCAGAGGGCGAGCAGTACTTC.

In DNA form, the CDR3 reads TGTGCCAGCAGCTTAGGTGGGACTAGGAGTAACGGGGAGCTGTTTTTT. Its protein product is CASSLGGTRSNGELFF. The chain joins TRBV11-3 to TRBJ2-2; 8 bases fit TRBD2. Germline V gene lookup returns CDR1 SGHNT and CDR2 YENEEA. Trimming at V came to 1 base and at J to 7 bases, leaving 8 bases not matched to a gene. The CDR3 sequence is 16 residues long.

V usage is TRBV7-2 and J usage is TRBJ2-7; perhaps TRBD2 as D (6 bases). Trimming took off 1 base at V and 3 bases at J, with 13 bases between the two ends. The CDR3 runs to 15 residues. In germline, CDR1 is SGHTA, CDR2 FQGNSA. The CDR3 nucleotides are TGTGCCAGCAGCTTAGGGCTAGCGTCCGACTACGAGCAGTACTTC. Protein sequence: CASSLGLASDYEQYF.

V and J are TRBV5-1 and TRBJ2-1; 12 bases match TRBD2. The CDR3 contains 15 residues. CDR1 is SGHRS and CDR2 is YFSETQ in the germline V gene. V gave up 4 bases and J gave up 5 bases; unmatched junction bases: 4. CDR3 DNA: TGCGCCAGCAGCCGGACTAGCGGGATGAACAATGAGCAGTTCTTC. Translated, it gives CASSRTSGMNNEQFF.

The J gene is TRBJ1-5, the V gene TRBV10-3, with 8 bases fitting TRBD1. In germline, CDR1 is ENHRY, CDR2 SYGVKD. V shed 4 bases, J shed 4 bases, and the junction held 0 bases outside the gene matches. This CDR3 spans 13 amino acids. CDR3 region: CAISGQGNQPQHF. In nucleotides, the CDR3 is TGTGCCATCAGTGGACAGGGGAATCAGCCCCAGCATTTT.

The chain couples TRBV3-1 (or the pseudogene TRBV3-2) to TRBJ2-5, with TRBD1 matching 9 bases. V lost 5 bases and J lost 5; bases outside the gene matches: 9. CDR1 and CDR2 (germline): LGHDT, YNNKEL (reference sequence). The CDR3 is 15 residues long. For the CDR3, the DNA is TGTGCCAGCAGCACCCCACAGGGGGCGCAGGAGACCCAGTACTTC. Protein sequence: CASSTPQGAQETQYF.